This T cell receptor (beta chain) comes out of a study of cytomegalovirus exposure and HLA in healthy donors. The wider study: The 110 or so validation repertoires used a platform that matched the one used for the 500 to 700 first-cohort repertoires, as a later analysis reported.

The donors were members of the approximately 120-subject validation cohort (separate from the approximately 670-subject first cohort). With V trimmed by 5 bases and J by 4 bases, 10 bases remained unmatched. In germline, CDR1 is SGHTA, CDR2 FQGNSA. The CDR3 spans 15 residues. Study-level results: Cytomegalovirus association was assigned to more than 150 TCR beta chains.

As regards this clone: What it binds is not known.

Method: immunoSEQ multiplex PCR; TCRdb's copy keeps in-frame clones and lacks some. The sample holds tens of thousands of clones, more than 85% seen once. The sequenced sample was PBMCs. The V gene is TRBV7-2, the J gene TRBJ2-7, with 8 positions matching TRBD1. The receptor's source is a woman aged 18 to 35 in good health and CMV-seronegative. The CDR3 reads CASSRSGTGVYEQYF. The CDR3, as DNA: TGTGCCAGCAGCCGTTCCGGGACAGGAGTTTACGAGCAGTACTTC.